This entry describes one T cell receptor beta chain. What it binds is unknown. These data come from a study of identical twins. V was trimmed by 0 bases and J by 7 bases, leaving 13 bases between them. Germline assignment: CDR1 MGHRA and CDR2 YSYEKL. This CDR3 spans 16 amino acids. The study's findings and limits: Researchers caution that invariant MAIT and iNKT cells could partly confound zero-insertion analyses. A cross-sectional statistical analysis, not follow-up of the same donors, supported the conclusions.

One entry per CDR3 protein, called by TCRdb with MiXCR from the 5' RACE reads. Counted here are hundreds of thousands of distinct CDR3 sequences, 5.5% to 7.5% occurring once; the ten biggest clones make up roughly 1.8%. V usage is TRBV4-1 and J usage is TRBJ1-6; weak D call: TRBD1 (5 bases). This TCR was recovered from a man aged 18 to 30 in good health. The material sequenced was naive T cells sorted from blood. The CDR3 sequence: CASSQDTGTGNSPLHF. CDR3 bases: TGCGCCAGCAGCCAAGATACCGGGACGGGGAATTCACCCCTCCACTTT.